This T cell receptor beta chain was found in a study of OX40 agonist ivuxolimab in advanced cancers. Overall study results and limits: Circulating CD4+ and CD8+ T cells showed clonal expansion by week 6 at 0.1 to 3.0 mg/kg. The expanded peripheral T cells' antigen specificity was not determined.

This clone was detected once. Its specificity is not known. This CDR3 is 15 amino acids long. With 0 bases removed from V and 6 bases from J, the gap between germline ends came to 13 bases. CDR1 is SGHNT, CDR2 YYREEE, per germline (reference sequence). Clones were read by immunoSEQ multiplex PCR, and TCRdb kept only the in-frame ones, dropping some. The sample includes tens of thousands of clones, approximately 81% seen only once; the top ten take about 8%. Prior autoimmune disease or systemic immunosuppression barred patients. The rearrangement uses TRBV5-4 and TRBJ1-5; TRBD1 is a possible D gene (6 bases). The TCR originated in an adult with an advanced solid tumor such as melanoma, head and neck, liver or kidney cancer. The specimen was CD4+ or CD8+ T cells sorted from blood, collected in a trial of the OX40 agonist ivuxolimab. The CDR3 here is CASSLGGAGTQPQHF. The CDR3 nucleotides are TGTGCCAGCAGCTTGGGGGGGGCAGGGACTCAGCCCCAGCATTTT.